The TCR beta chain under discussion was sequenced for a study of response to subunit inactivated influenza vaccine. Findings and limits, study-wide: New T cells are recruited in small numbers by each seasonal influenza vaccination, according to the authors' suggestion.

Germline-derived CDR1 and CDR2 are SQVTM and ANQGSEA. V dropped 4 bases and J dropped 5; count of bases not matched to a gene: 2. The length of the CDR3 is 13 residues. MiXCR, applied by TCRdb to the RT-PCR reads, yields one record per CDR3 protein. The sample holds around 790,000 distinct CDR3 sequences, less than 25% seen once. As to this clonotype: Its specificity is not known.

The chain uses TRBV29-1 and TRBJ1-5; 10 bases line up with TRBD1. This specimen was PBMCs from blood, taken 5 to 6 days after vaccination. The TCR originated in a man aged 45-65 years who received an inactivated influenza vaccine. CDR3 loop: CSVGGTGDQPQHF. The CDR3 nucleotides are TGCAGCGTTGGCGGGACAGGGGATCAGCCCCAGCATTTT.